This is a list of T cell receptor beta chains from one sample in a study of control samples from healthy donors and cancer patients. Clones were sequenced by immunoSEQ multiplex PCR, and TCRdb holds only the in-frame ones, with some missing. This table holds approximately 30,000 clones, about 83% found once. Material for sequencing was PBMCs. These receptors were taken from a woman between 35 and 50 years old with lung cancer. Both conserved end residues are part of each CDR3. A D gene is named only where the DNA matches it firmly. Size is omitted from some rows. Given values are once, few, many or a class for expanded clones.

d_gene	v_gene	j_gene	abundance	CDR3nt	CDR3aa
-	TRBV2	TRBJ1-1	-	TGTGCCAGCATTTACGGGCCTAACACTGAAGCTTTCTTT	CASIYGPNTEAFF
TRBD2	TRBV28	TRBJ2-7	-	TGTGCCAGCAGTTCTCCTAGCGGGGGTTCCTACGAGCAGTACTTC	CASSSPSGGSYEQYF
-	TRBV9	TRBJ2-1	-	TGTGCCAGCAGCGCCCCCGGGACTTCCTTTTACAATGAGCAGTTCTTC	CASSAPGTSFYNEQFF
-	TRBV6-4	TRBJ2-5	-	TGTGCCAGCAGTCGAGGCCCCGAGGAGACCCAGTACTTC	CASSRGPEETQYF
-	TRBV28	TRBJ1-4	-	TGTGCCAGCAGTTTGCCGGTTTTGGGAAACGCAGAGCGGTCAACTAATGAAAAACTGTTTTTT	CASSLPVLGNAERSTNEKLFF
TRBD1	TRBV4-1	TRBJ1-3	-	TGCGCCAGCAGCCAATGGACAGGAGGCCCTGGAAACACCATATATTTT	CASSQWTGGPGNTIYF
-	TRBV12-3/TRBV12-4	TRBJ1-5	-	TGTGCCAGCACTCCCAGGGAGAATCAGCCCCAGCATTTT	CASTPRENQPQHF
TRBD2	TRBV3-1/TRBV3-2	TRBJ2-1	-	TGTGCCAGCAGCCCGGGGACTAGCGGGGGGGCCCGGGGAGAGCAGTTCTTC	CASSPGTSGGARGEQFF
-	TRBV3-1/TRBV3-2	TRBJ1-6	-	TGTGCCAGCAGCCAAGTAGGGAGGCACTCACCCCTCCACTTT	CASSQVGRHSPLHF
-	TRBV27	TRBJ2-1	medium-sized	TGTGCCAGCAGCGACCTCTACAATGAGCAGTTCTTC	CASSDLYNEQFF
-	TRBV7-2	TRBJ2-1	-	TGTGCCAGCAGTCGGGACCGGAGCTCCTACAATGAGCAGTTCTTC	CASSRDRSSYNEQFF
-	TRBV11-2	TRBJ1-1	-	TGTGCCAGCAGTCGTATTTTCGAAGCTTTCTTT	CASSRIFEAFF
-	TRBV28	TRBJ1-4	-	TGTGCCAGCACCACGACACTTATCAATGAAAAACTGTTTTTT	CASTTTLINEKLFF
-	TRBV9	TRBJ2-5	-	TGTGCCAGCAGCGCCGGGACCTACTCCCAAGAGACCCAGTACTTC	CASSAGTYSQETQYF
TRBD1	TRBV5-4	TRBJ1-3	-	TGTGCCAACAGTTCGCAGACAGGGCCCTCTGGAAACACCATATATTTT	CANSSQTGPSGNTIYF
-	TRBV19	TRBJ2-3	-	TGTGCCAGTAGTATAGCCAGGGGAGGGGCAGATACGCAGTATTTT	CASSIARGGADTQYF
-	TRBV28	TRBJ2-1	-	TGTGCCAGCACCCCGCCGGGACGGGTATCCTACAATGAGCAGTTCTTC	CASTPPGRVSYNEQFF
-	TRBV27	TRBJ1-2	-	TGTGCCAGCAGTTTTGGTCTCAGGGGCGGAGAAGGCTACACCTTC	CASSFGLRGGEGYTF